Listed below are T cell receptor beta chains from one sample, sequenced in a study of shared clonotypes between healthy human individuals. The table came from immunoSEQ multiplex PCR; TCRdb's copy has only in-frame clones and leaves some out. This sample carries over a million clones, more than 60% of them seen once, and the ten largest clones take around 1.4%. What was sequenced was memory CD4+ T cells sorted from blood. The receptors were sampled from a man aged 18 to 29 in good health. CDR3s include the opening cysteine and the closing phenylalanine or tryptophan. Fields, in order: clone size, V gene, CDR3 protein. Clone size is given for some rows only: seen once, a few or many times, or a class if the clone is expanded.

-	TRBV5-3	CASSWDTRTEAFF
-	TRBV5-4	CASSLVSGGLNSPLHF
-	TRBV5-6	CASSLVSEETQYF
-	TRBV30	CAWSYLNEKLFF
-	TRBV5-4	CASSSGTGSAGTF
-	TRBV2	CASVAEATDTQYF
once	TRBV19	CASSNPNTGELFF
-	TRBV5-1	CASSPVGQGSGNTIYF
-	TRBV11-2	CASSLTSGLSTDTQYF
-	TRBV7-8	CASSVGQGSGNTIYF
-	TRBV19	CASSMLRQGSETQYF
-	TRBV19	CASKMTGYTEAFF
-	TRBV7-9	CASSRDSNQPQHF
once	TRBV5-1	CASSPPGQGTNEKLFF
once	TRBV10-3	CAISESGGGGQETQYF
few	TRBV4-1	CASSQGLRDRGWGSAFF
-	TRBV12-5	CASGMTSGFHNEQFF
few	TRBV9	CASSVVGTRLFLSGNTIYF
-	TRBV18	CASAREVGTDTQYF
-	TRBV6-5	CASSYGTGRNQPQHF